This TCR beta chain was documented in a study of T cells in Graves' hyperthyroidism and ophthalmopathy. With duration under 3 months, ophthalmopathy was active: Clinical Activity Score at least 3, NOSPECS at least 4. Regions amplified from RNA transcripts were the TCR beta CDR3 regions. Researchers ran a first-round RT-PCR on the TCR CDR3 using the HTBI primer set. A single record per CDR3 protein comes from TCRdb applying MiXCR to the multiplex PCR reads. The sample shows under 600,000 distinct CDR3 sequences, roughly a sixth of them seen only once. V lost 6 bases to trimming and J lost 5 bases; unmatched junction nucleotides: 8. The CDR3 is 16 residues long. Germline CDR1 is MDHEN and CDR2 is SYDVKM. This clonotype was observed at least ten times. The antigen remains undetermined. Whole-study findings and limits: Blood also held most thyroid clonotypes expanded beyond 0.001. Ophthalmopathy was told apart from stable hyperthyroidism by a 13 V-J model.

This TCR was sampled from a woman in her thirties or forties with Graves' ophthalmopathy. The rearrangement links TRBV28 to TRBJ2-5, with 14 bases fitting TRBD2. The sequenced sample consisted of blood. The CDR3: CASSTGLAGVQETQYF. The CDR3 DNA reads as TGTGCCAGCAGCACGGGACTAGCGGGAGTGCAGGAGACCCAGTACTTC.